This T cell receptor (beta chain) was identified in a study of blood T cell repertoires in COVID-19. In the study overall: COVID-19 samples collected from the United States, Italy and Spain covered acute and convalescent phases.

The germline gives CDR1 SGHRS, CDR2 YFSETQ. The CDR3 has 15 amino acids. Trimming removed 0 bases from V and 5 bases from J; junction bases left unmatched: 4. Original handling: The authors estimated nucleated cell counts from reference gene primer amplification. TCRdb's table, derived via immunoSEQ multiplex PCR, lists solely in-frame clones and lacks some. The V and J calls and clone size come from that table; D and trimming were worked out from the DNA. In the table there are approximately 260,000 clones, about 90% of which are singletons. Individuals aged about 18 to 89 years were recruited from approximately 22 US areas. Clinical history as reported by participants underpinned cohort assignment.

The V and J genes are TRBV5-1 and TRBJ2-7, with 11 nucleotides matching TRBD2. The sequencing input was PBMCs or T cells enriched from blood (not recorded which). The receptor comes from a woman aged 40 to 50 with acute COVID-19. Here the CDR3 reads CASSLVAGGPHEQYF. The CDR3 DNA follows: TGCGCCAGCAGCTTGGTAGCGGGAGGGCCCCACGAGCAGTACTTC. Complete variable domain (other parts from reference TRBV5-1 and TRBJ2-7): KAGVTQTPRYLIKTRGQQVTLSCSPISGHRSVSWYQQTPGQGLQFLFEYFSETQRNKGNFPGRFSGRQFSNSRSEMNVSTLELGDSALYLCASSLVAGGPHEQYFGPGTRLTVT.